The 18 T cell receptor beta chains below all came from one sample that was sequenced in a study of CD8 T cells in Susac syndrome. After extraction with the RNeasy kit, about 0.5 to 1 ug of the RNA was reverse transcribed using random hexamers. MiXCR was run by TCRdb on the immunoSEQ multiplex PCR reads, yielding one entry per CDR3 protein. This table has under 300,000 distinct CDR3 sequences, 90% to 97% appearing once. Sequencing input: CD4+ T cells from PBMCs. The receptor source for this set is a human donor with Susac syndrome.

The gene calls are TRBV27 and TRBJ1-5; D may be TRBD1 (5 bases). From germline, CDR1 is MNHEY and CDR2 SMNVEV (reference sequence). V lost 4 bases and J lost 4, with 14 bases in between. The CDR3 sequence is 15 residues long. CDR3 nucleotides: TGTGCCAGCAGTTCAGGGCCTAATTGGAATCAGCCCCAGCATTTT. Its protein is CASSSGPNWNQPQHF.

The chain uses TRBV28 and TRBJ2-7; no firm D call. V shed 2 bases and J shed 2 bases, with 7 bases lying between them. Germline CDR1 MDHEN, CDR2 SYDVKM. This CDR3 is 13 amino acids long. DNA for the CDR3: TGTGCCAGCAGTTTAGCGATTACCTACGAGCAGTACTTC. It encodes CASSLAITYEQYF.

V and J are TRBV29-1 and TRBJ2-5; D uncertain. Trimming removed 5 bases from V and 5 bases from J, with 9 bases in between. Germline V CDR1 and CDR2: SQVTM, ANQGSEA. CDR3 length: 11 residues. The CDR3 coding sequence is TGCAGCGTTCGGAAGGAGGAGACCCAGTACTTC. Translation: CSVRKEETQYF.

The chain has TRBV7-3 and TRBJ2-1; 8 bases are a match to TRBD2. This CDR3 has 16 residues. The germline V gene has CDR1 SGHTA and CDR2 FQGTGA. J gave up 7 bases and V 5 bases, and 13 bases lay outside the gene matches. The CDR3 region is CASSPTGSGGGNEQFF. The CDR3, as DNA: TGTGCCAGCAGCCCCACCGGGAGCGGGGGAGGGAATGAGCAGTTCTTC.

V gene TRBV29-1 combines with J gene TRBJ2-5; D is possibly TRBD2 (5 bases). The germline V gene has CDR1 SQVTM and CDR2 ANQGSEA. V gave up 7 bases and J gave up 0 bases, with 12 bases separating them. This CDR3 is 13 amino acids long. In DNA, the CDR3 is TGCAGCGCCCCAGCGGACTACCAAGAGACCCAGTACTTC. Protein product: CSAPADYQETQYF.

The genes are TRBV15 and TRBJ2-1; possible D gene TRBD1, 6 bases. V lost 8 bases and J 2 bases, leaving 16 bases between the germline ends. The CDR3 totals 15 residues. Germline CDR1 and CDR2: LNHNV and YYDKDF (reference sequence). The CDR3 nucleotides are TGTGCCACCCGCGAAAGGGGGTCTCCCTACAATGAGCAGTTCTTC. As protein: CATRERGSPYNEQFF.

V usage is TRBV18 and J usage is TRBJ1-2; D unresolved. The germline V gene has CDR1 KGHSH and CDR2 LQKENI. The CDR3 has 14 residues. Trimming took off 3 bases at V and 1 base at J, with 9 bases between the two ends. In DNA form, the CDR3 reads TGTGCCAGCTCACCCTCGGAGGGTAACTATGGCTACACCTTC. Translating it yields CASSPSEGNYGYTF.

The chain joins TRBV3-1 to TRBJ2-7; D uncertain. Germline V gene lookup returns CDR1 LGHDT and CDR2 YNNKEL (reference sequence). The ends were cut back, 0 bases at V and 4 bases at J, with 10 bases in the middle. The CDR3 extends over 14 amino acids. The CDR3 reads CASSQDLTIYEQYF. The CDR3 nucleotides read TGTGCCAGCAGCCAAGATCTAACTATTTACGAGCAGTACTTC.

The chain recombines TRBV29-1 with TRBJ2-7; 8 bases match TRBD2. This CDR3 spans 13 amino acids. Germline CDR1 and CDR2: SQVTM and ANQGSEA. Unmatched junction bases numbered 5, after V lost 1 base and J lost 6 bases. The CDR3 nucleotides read TGCAGCGTTGAAGGGACTAGCACGGTCGAGCAGTACTTC. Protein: CSVEGTSTVEQYF.

This CDR3 reads CSARDQERGHVKNTEAFF. In DNA form, the CDR3 reads TGCAGTGCTAGAGATCAAGAGAGGGGACACGTGAAGAACACTGAAGCTTTCTTT. The chain employs TRBV20-1 and TRBJ1-1; possible D gene TRBD1, 6 bases. V lost 0 bases to trimming and J lost 1 base, with 21 bases between them. The CDR3 totals 18 residues. Germline V gene sequence: CDR1 DFQATT, CDR2 SNEGSKA (reference sequence).

CDR3 amino acids: CASLDRGDTIYF. The CDR3 DNA reads as TGTGCCAGCCTGGACAGGGGAGACACCATATATTTT. The rearrangement joins TRBV19 to TRBJ1-3; 9 bases are a match to TRBD1. CDR1 LNHDA and CDR2 SQIVND come from the germline V gene (reference sequence). The CDR3 is 12 residues long. V trimming: 9 bases; J trimming: 8 bases; junction bases outside the gene matches: 5.

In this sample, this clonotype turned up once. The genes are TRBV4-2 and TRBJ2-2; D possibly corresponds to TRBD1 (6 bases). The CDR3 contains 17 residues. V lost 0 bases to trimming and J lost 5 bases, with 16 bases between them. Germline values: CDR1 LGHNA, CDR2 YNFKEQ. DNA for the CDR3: TGTGCCAGCAGCCAAGACGAGGACAGTTACTATACCGGGGAGCTGTTTTTT. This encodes CASSQDEDSYYTGELFF.

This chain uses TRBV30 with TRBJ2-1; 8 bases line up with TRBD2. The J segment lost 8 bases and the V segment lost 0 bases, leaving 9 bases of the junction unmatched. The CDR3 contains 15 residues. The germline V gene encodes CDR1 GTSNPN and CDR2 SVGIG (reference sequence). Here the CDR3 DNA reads TGTGCCTGGAGTGTCTGGCTAGCGGGCTGGGATGAGCAGTTCTTC. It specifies CAWSVWLAGWDEQFF. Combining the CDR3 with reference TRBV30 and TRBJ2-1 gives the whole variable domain SQTIHQWPATLVQPVGSPLSLECTVEGTSNPNLYWYRQAAGRGLQLLFYSVGIGQISSEVPQNLSASRPQDRQFILSSKKLLLSDSGFYLCAWSVWLAGWDEQFFGPGTRLTVL.

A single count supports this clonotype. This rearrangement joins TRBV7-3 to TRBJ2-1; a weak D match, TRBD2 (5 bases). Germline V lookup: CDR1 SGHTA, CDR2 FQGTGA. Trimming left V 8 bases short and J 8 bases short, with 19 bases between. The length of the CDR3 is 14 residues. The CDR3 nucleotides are TGTGCCAGCGCGAGCGGATATGGAGTCGATGAGCAGTTCTTC. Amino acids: CASASGYGVDEQFF.

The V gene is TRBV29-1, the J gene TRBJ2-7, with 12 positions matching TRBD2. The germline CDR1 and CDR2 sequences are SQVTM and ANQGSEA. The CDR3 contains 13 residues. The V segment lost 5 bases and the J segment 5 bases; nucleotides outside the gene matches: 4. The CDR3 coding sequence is TGCAGCGTTTTGACTAGCGGGAGCCACGAGCAGTACTTC. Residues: CSVLTSGSHEQYF.

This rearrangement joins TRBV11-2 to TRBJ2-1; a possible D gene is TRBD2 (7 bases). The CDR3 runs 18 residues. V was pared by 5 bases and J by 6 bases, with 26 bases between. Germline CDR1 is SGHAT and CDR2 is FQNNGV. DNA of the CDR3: TGTGCCAGCAGCCCCTCAAACAGGGCGGGGGACGACCGCAATGAGCAGTTCTTC. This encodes CASSPSNRAGDDRNEQFF.

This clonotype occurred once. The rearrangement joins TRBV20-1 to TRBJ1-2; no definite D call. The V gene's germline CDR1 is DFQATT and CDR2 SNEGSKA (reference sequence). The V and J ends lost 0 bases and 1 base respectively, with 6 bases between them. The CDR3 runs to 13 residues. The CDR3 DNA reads TGCAGTGCTAGAGAGACTCTTAACTATGGCTACACCTTC. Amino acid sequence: CSARETLNYGYTF.

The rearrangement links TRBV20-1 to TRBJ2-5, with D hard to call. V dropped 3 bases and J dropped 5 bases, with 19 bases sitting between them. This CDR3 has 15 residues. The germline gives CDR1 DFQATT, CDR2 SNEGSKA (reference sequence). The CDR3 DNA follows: TGCAGTGCTAGGGACCTCCGGACCGACCCGGAGACCCAGTACTTC. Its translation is CSARDLRTDPETQYF.